A single sample gave rise to the 22 T cell receptor beta chains below, sequenced in a study of regulatory T cells in long-lasting Graves disease. HTBI primers from iRepertoire and Arm-PCR of CDR3 regions yielded the TCR beta libraries. TCRdb re-called the multiplex PCR reads with MiXCR, one entry per CDR3 protein. The table shows 350,000 to 400,000 distinct CDR3 sequences, with roughly 16% occurring only once. Time point here: newly diagnosed GD, antithyroid drugs for less than 3 months. PBMCs were the source of the RNA used for TCR sequencing. The specimen comprised peripheral blood mononuclear cells (PBMCs), sampled at new diagnosis, from a patient treated with antithyroid drugs. The source of these receptors is a female donor with Graves disease.

This clonotype was seen many times. The chain has TRBV20-1 and TRBJ1-1; a weak D match, TRBD1 (5 bases). This CDR3 spans 13 amino acids. From germline, CDR1 is DFQATT and CDR2 SNEGSKA (reference sequence). The CDR3 is CRMQGLGITEAFF. Here the CDR3 DNA reads TGCAGGATGCAGGGCCTCGGTATAACTGAAGCTTTCTTT.

At least ten counts were recorded for this clonotype. This chain joins TRBV4-1 and TRBJ1-2; D is undetermined. The germline CDR1 and CDR2 sequences are MGHRA and YSYEKL. The V end was cut by 1 base, the J end by 3 bases, with 9 bases between. This CDR3 is built from 14 residues. CDR3 amino acids: CASSQARPDYGYTF. CDR3 coding DNA: TGCGCCAGCAGCCAAGCTAGACCAGACTATGGCTACACCTTC.

This clonotype was seen a few times. V usage is TRBV3-1 and J usage is TRBJ1-3; no clear D gene. Germline V gives CDR1 LGHDT, CDR2 YNNKEL (reference sequence). With 4 bases removed from V and 0 bases from J, the gap between germline ends came to 13 bases. The CDR3 spans 16 residues. CDR3 nucleotides: TGTGCCAGCAGCCTAAGTAAAGCCAGCTCTGGAAACACCATATATTTT. Translating it yields CASSLSKASSGNTIYF.

The gene calls are TRBV4-3 and TRBJ2-7, with 12 bases aligning to TRBD1. With V trimmed by 5 bases and J by 2 bases, 7 bases remained unmatched. The CDR3 contains 16 residues. Germline V gene sequence: CDR1 LGHNA, CDR2 YSLEER. CDR3 in amino acids: CASSIGTGGFAYEQYF. The CDR3 bases are TGCGCCAGCAGCATAGGGACAGGGGGCTTCGCCTACGAGCAGTACTTC.

Comment on this clonotype: One junction end disagrees with the germline gene, perhaps due to a read error. V usage is TRBV7-9 and J usage is TRBJ2-1, with D possibly called TRBD1 or TRBD2 (6 bases each). The CDR3 length is 14 residues. In germline, CDR1 is SEHNR, CDR2 FQNEAQ (reference sequence). DNA for the CDR3: TGTGCCAGCAGCTTAACCGGGGGCGTAGGTGAGCAGGTCTTC. Translation: CASSLTGGVGEQVF. Full variable domain (outside the CDR3, taken from reference TRBV7-9 and TRBJ2-1): DTGVSQNPRHKITKRGQNVTFRCDPISEHNRLYWYRQTLGQGPEFLTYFQNEAQLEKSRLLSDRFSAERPKGSFSTLEIQRTEQGDSAMYLCASSLTGGVGEQVFGPGTRLTVL.

This clonotype was detected many times. The V call is TRBV30, the J call TRBJ1-5; 8 positions agree with TRBD1. J was trimmed by 4 bases and V by 3 bases; bases with no gene match: 8. Germline-derived CDR1 and CDR2 are GTSNPN and SVGIG (reference sequence). CDR3 length: 15 residues. CDR3 DNA sequence: TGTGCCTGGAGCCCTACGGGACAGGATAATCAGCCCCAGCATTTT. This encodes CAWSPTGQDNQPQHF.

In this sample, this clonotype turned up many times. The V and J genes are TRBV20-1 and TRBJ2-3, with TRBD2 matching over 9 bases. Per germline, CDR1 DFQATT and CDR2 SNEGSKA (reference sequence). J gave up 9 bases and V 1 base, and 11 bases lay outside the gene matches. CDR3 size: 15 residues. CDR3 in amino acids: CSARASGGPGLTQYF. CDR3 in DNA: TGCAGTGCTAGAGCAAGCGGGGGGCCAGGATTGACGCAGTATTTT.

The chain combines TRBV20-1 with TRBJ1-1; D possibly corresponds to TRBD1 (5 bases). V lost 6 bases and J 1 base, leaving 15 bases between the germline ends. The CDR3 spans 14 residues. Germline V CDR1 and CDR2: DFQATT, SNEGSKA (reference sequence). DNA for the CDR3: TGCAGTGCCCTACAGGAAGCCGAGAACACTGAAGCTTTCTTT. Translation: CSALQEAENTEAFF.

This clonotype was seen a few times. The chain couples TRBV19 to TRBJ1-2, with a possible D match to TRBD1 (5 bases). The germline V and J ends were trimmed by 6 bases and 0 bases, with 8 bases remaining between them. The CDR3 has 13 amino acids. Germline-derived CDR1 and CDR2 are LNHDA and SQIVND (reference sequence). CDR3 sequence reads: CASRWGANYGYTF. CDR3 in DNA: TGTGCCAGTAGGTGGGGGGCTAACTATGGCTACACCTTC. The full variable domain, with the rest looked up from reference TRBV19 and TRBJ1-2, is DGGITQSPKYLFRKEGQNVTLSCEQNLNHDAMYWYRQDPGQGLRLIYYSQIVNDFQKGDIAEGYSVSREKKESFPLTVTSAQKNPTAFYLCASRWGANYGYTFGSGTRLTVV.

V gene TRBV12-3 or TRBV12-4 combines with J gene TRBJ2-2; D not certain. Trimming removed 3 bases at V and 0 bases at J, with 8 bases between. This CDR3 is built from 15 residues. For the CDR3, the DNA is TGTGCCAGCAGTTTGTGGGATCCGAACACCGGGGAGCTGTTTTTT. This encodes CASSLWDPNTGELFF.

Many counts were recorded for this clonotype. The chain couples TRBV4-1 to TRBJ1-5; 7 bases agree with TRBD1. Germline CDR1 MGHRA, CDR2 YSYEKL. V was pared by 4 bases and J by 6 bases, with 9 bases of the junction left unmatched. This CDR3 spans 15 amino acids. CDR3 bases: TGCGCCAGCAGCCCAGGACAGGTTTTTCGTCAGCCCCAGCATTTT. Its translation: CASSPGQVFRQPQHF.

There are many counts of this clonotype. The rearrangement joins TRBV6-9 to TRBJ2-1; possibly TRBD1 for D (6 bases). This CDR3 has 15 residues. With 4 bases removed from V and 8 bases from J, the gap between germline ends came to 18 bases. The V gene's germline CDR1 is MNHGY and CDR2 SVAAGI. The CDR3 loop is CASSFQGRESDEQFF. Written as DNA, the CDR3 is TGTGCCAGCAGTTTCCAGGGGAGAGAGTCGGATGAGCAGTTCTTC.

This clonotype was detected many times. This chain links TRBV7-9 with TRBJ2-7; TRBD1 matches at 8 bases. CDR3 size: 15 residues. V trimming: 4 bases; J trimming: 5 bases; junction bases outside the gene matches: 10. Germline V CDR1 and CDR2: SEHNR, FQNEAQ (reference sequence). The CDR3 protein is CASSSPDRAEDEQYF. CDR3 coding DNA: TGTGCCAGCAGCTCCCCGGACAGGGCCGAGGACGAGCAGTACTTC.

Here the CDR3 DNA reads TGTGCCTGGAGTGCCCCCGGAGCAGGGACGGGGAATCAGCCCCAGCATTTT. This translates into CAWSAPGAGTGNQPQHF. The rearrangement joins TRBV30 to TRBJ1-5; TRBD1 is a possible D gene (5 bases). This CDR3 is built from 17 residues. Germline lookup yields CDR1 GTSNPN and CDR2 SVGIG (reference sequence). Trimming shortened V by 1 base and J by 4 bases, and 20 bases separated the two germline ends.

Only a few counts were recorded for this clonotype. The V and J genes are TRBV7-9 and TRBJ1-4, with a tentative D call TRBD1 (5 bases). Germline CDR1 is SEHNR and CDR2 is FQNEAQ (reference sequence). This CDR3 contains 15 residues. Between the trimmed V and J ends, which lost 5 bases and 9 bases, there was a span of 19 bases. CDR3 loop: CASSPAGGRNQKLFF. CDR3 DNA: TGTGCCAGCAGCCCCGCCGGGGGACGGAATCAAAAACTGTTTTTT.

The chain combines TRBV28 with TRBJ2-2; 8 bases line up with TRBD2. There are 16 residues in the CDR3. After removal of 7 bases from V and 3 bases from J, the junction contained 10 bases not matched to a gene. Looked up from germline, CDR1 is MDHEN and CDR2 is SYDVKM. The chain's CDR3 is CASIPGGGPDTGELFF. Here the CDR3 DNA reads TGTGCCAGCATCCCGGGGGGGGGGCCGGACACCGGGGAGCTGTTTTTT.

Comment on this clonotype: It may be a read error: a sequence one base away is much more abundant. The V and J genes are TRBV3-1 and TRBJ1-6; D is possibly TRBD1 (5 bases). CDR3 length: 15 amino acids. V lost 1 base and J lost 8, with 12 bases in between. The V gene's germline CDR1 is LGHDT and CDR2 YNNKEL (reference sequence). The CDR3, as DNA: TGTGCCAGCAGCCAAGGTCCAGGGATGGATTCACCCCTCCACTTT. Its translation: CASSQGPGMDSPLHF.

This clonotype was seen just once. Given a much more abundant clone one base away, this may be a read error. The CDR3 coding sequence is TGTGCCAGCAGCCCCCCCGGGGGGGGCGGCACAGATACGCAGTATTTT. Amino acid sequence: CASSPPGGGGTDTQYF. The genes are TRBV11-3 and TRBJ2-3; 8 bases agree with TRBD2. J lost 1 base, V lost 5 bases, and 8 bases had no gene match. The CDR3 extends over 16 amino acids. Germline values: CDR1 SGHNT, CDR2 YENEEA.

The chain employs TRBV5-4 and TRBJ2-7; 8 bases map to TRBD1. Trimming cost V 3 bases and J 4 bases; bases outside gene matches: 6. The CDR3 extends over 14 amino acids. The germline gives CDR1 SGHNT, CDR2 YYREEE (reference sequence). Here the CDR3 DNA reads TGTGCCAGCAGCTCTCGACAGGGGTTTTACGAGCAGTACTTC. It is translated as CASSSRQGFYEQYF.

The chain couples TRBV7-3 to TRBJ2-2; 8 positions match TRBD2. CDR3 length: 16 amino acids. V dropped 5 bases and J dropped 1; count of bases not matched to a gene: 6. Looked up from germline, CDR1 is SGHTA and CDR2 is FQGTGA. CDR3: CASSPGGGGNTGELFF. The CDR3 DNA reads as TGTGCCAGCAGCCCCGGGGGGGGCGGGAACACCGGGGAGCTGTTTTTT.

For this clonotype: This likely came from a read error, as a far larger clone is one base away. The chain recombines TRBV7-9 with TRBJ2-1; D remains ambiguous. CDR3 length: 14 amino acids. CDR1 is SEHNR and CDR2 is FQNEAQ in the germline V gene (reference sequence). V was pared by 1 base and J by 10 bases, with 14 bases between. CDR3: CASSLGPPAHEQFF. The DNA of the CDR3 is TGTGCCAGCAGCTTAGGGCCCCCGGCCCACGAGCAGTTCTTC.

This clonotype was counted between two and nine times. One end of the junction is discordant with germline, which a read error may explain. V is TRBV27 and J is TRBJ2-7, with D perhaps given as TRBD1 or TRBD2 (7 bases each). CDR3 length: 14 residues. Germline CDR1 MNHEY, CDR2 SMNVEV (reference sequence). The CDR3 here is CASSRQGLSSQENF. The DNA of the CDR3 is TGTGCCAGCAGCCGACAGGGACTATCCTCTCAAGAGAACTTC.